This TCR beta chain was sequenced in a study of blood T cell repertoires in COVID-19. Study as a whole: Collection of acute and convalescent COVID-19 samples took place in the United States, Italy and Spain.

Authors' methods: Reference gene primers were amplified, and this amplification served to estimate nucleated cell counts. Some clones are missing from TCRdb's copy, which holds only in-frame ones; the method was immunoSEQ multiplex PCR. The V and J calls and clone size are taken from that table; D and trimming were inferred from the DNA. The repertoire includes approximately 52,000 clones, around four fifths of them detected once, and approximately 12% sits in the top ten. Germline values: CDR1 MNHEY, CDR2 SMNVEV (reference sequence). V was pared by 3 bases and J by 5 bases, with 7 bases of the junction left unmatched. This CDR3 is 16 amino acids long.

The sequence came from a woman older than 75 with acute or convalescent COVID-19. The V and J genes are TRBV27 and TRBJ1-1, with 12 bases fitting TRBD1. The sample comprised peripheral blood. CDR3 DNA: TGTGCCAGCAGTTTCACCGGGACAGGGGGCCCAACTGAAGCTTTCTTT. Its translation is CASSFTGTGGPTEAFF.